The 5 T cell receptor beta chains reported below all come from one sample, sequenced in a study of T cells expressing NK-cell markers. TCRdb re-called the 5' RACE reads and gives one entry per CDR3 protein, without DNA. This sample lists about 550,000 distinct CDR3 sequences; its ten largest clones have around 4%. The sample was blood T cells: a sorted CD56 or NKG2C T cell subset, CD4+ or CD8+ T cells, or bulk PBMC T cells (not recorded which). Receptor source: a man younger than 35 in good health.

The chain couples TRBV29-1 to TRBJ2-1; TCRdb indicates TRBD2, and absent DNA this call remains unverified. This CDR3 is built from 12 residues. The V gene's germline CDR1 is SQVTM and CDR2 ANQGSEA. The CDR3 is CGGTSGREGQFF.

This rearrangement joins TRBV6-1 to TRBJ2-3; TCRdb outputs TRBD2, but without DNA this stays unchecked. The germline CDR1 and CDR2 sequences are MNHNS and SASEGT. This CDR3 region has 16 residues. This chain's CDR3 is CASSRRSPHFTDTQYF.

V gene TRBV12-3 or TRBV12-4 combines with J gene TRBJ2-1; no DNA is available, so the TRBD2 call from TCRdb remains unchecked. CDR3 length: 13 residues. Here the CDR3 reads CASSLDGTPEKIF.

The chain uses TRBV5-1 and TRBJ2-3; TCRdb designates TRBD2, a call that cannot be tested without DNA. CDR3 length equals 13 residues. Germline CDR1 and CDR2: SGHRS and YFSETQ. The chain's CDR3 is CASRYGREDTQYF.

The rearrangement joins TRBV10-3 to TRBJ1-6. The CDR3 spans 14 residues. Germline CDR1 and CDR2: ENHRY and SYGVKD. CDR3 region: CAISAAESGSPLHF.